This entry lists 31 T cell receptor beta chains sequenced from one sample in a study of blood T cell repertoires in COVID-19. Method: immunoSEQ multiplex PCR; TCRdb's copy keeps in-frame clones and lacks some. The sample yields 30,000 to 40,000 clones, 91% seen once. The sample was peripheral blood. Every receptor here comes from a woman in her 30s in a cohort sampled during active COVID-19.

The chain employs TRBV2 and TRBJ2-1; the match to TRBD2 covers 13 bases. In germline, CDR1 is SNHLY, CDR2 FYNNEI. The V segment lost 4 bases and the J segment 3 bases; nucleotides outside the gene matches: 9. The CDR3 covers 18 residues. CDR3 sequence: CASSVRRTSGSFYNEQFF. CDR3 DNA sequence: TGTGCCAGCAGTGTAAGGAGGACTAGCGGGAGTTTCTACAATGAGCAGTTCTTC. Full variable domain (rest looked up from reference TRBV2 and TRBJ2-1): EPEVTQTPSHQVTQMGQEVILRCVPISNHLYFYWYRQILGQKVEFLVSFYNNEISEKSEIFDDQFSVERPDGSNFTLKIRSTKLEDSAMYFCASSVRRTSGSFYNEQFFGPGTRLTVL.

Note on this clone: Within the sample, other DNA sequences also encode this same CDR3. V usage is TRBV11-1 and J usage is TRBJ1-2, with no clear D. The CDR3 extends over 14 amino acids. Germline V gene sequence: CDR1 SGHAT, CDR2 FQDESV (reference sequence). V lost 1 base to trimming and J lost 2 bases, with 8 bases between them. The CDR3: CASSLGRKNYGYTF. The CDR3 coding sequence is TGTGCCAGCAGCTTAGGGCGGAAAAACTATGGCTACACCTTC.

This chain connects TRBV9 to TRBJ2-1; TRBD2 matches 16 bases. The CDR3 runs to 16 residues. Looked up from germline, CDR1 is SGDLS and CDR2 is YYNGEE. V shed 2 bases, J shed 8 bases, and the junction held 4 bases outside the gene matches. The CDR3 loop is CASSVGTSGRGDEQFF. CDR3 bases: TGTGCCAGCAGCGTTGGGACTAGCGGGAGGGGCGATGAGCAGTTCTTC.

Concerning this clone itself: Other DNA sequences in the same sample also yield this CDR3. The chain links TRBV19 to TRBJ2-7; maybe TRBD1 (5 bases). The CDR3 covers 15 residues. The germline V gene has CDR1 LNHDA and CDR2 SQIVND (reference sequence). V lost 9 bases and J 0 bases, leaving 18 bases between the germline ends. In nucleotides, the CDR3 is TGTGCCAGCAGGAAGGACAAGGATAGCTCCTACGAGCAGTACTTC. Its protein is CASRKDKDSSYEQYF. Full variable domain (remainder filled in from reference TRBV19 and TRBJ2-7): DGGITQSPKYLFRKEGQNVTLSCEQNLNHDAMYWYRQDPGQGLRLIYYSQIVNDFQKGDIAEGYSVSREKKESFPLTVTSAQKNPTAFYLCASRKDKDSSYEQYFGPGTRLTVT.

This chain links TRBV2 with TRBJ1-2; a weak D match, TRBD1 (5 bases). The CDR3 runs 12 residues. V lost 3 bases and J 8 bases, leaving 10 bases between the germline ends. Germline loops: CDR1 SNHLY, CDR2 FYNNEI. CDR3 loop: CASSDTGWGYTF. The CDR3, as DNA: TGTGCCAGCAGTGATACAGGCTGGGGCTACACCTTC.

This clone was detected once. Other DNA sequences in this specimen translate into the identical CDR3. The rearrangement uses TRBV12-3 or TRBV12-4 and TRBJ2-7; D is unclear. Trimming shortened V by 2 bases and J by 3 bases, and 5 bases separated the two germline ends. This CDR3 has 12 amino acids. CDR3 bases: TGTGCCAGCAGTTTATATAGCTACGAGCAGTACTTC. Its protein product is CASSLYSYEQYF.

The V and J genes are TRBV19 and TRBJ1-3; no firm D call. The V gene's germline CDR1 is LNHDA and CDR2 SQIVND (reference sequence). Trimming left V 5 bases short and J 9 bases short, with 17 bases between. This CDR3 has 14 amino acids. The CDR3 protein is CASSPRRTAGTIYF. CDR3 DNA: TGTGCCAGTAGTCCCCGGAGGACGGCGGGCACCATATATTTT.

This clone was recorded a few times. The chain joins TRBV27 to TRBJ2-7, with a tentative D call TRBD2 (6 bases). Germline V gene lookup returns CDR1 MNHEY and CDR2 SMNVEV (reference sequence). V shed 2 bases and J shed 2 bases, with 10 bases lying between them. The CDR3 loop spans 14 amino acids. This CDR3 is CASSLVAGTYEQYF. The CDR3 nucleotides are TGTGCCAGCAGTTTAGTGGCGGGGACCTACGAGCAGTACTTC.

The DNA for the CDR3 is TGTGCCAGCAGTTTGTGGGGACTAGCGAACACCTACAATGAGCAGTTCTTC. It is translated as CASSLWGLANTYNEQFF. This chain connects TRBV28 to TRBJ2-1, with 10 bases fitting TRBD2. J gave up 2 bases and V 3 bases, and 7 bases lay outside the gene matches. Germline V CDR1 and CDR2: MDHEN, SYDVKM. This CDR3 comprises 17 residues.

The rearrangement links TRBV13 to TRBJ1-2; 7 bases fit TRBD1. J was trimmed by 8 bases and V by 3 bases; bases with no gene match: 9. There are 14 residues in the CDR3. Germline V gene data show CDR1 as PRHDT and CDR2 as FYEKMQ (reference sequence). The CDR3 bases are TGTGCCAGCAGCTTTGACAGGGAGTCTTGGGGCTACACCTTC. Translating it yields CASSFDRESWGYTF.

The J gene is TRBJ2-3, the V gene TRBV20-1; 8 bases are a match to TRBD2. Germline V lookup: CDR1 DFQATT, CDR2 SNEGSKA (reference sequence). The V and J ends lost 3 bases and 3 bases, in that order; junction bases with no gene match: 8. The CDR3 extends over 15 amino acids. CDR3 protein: CSASLDGRVTDTQYF. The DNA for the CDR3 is TGCAGTGCTAGTCTAGACGGGAGGGTAACAGATACGCAGTATTTT.

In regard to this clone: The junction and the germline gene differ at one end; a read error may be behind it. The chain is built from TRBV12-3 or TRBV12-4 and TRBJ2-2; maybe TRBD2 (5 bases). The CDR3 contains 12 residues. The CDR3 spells CASTMGTGKLFF. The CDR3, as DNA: TGTGCCAGCACCATGGGAACCGGGAAGCTGTTTTTT.

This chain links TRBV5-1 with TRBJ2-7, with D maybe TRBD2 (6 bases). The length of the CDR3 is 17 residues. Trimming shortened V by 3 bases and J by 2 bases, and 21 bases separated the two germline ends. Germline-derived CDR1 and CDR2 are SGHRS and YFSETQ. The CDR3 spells CASSSIGGSLSTYEQYF. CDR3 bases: TGCGCCAGCAGCTCCATTGGGGGGAGCCTTAGTACCTACGAGCAGTACTTC.

CDR3 in DNA: TGTGCCAGTAGTCTCGGGCTAGCGAGCACAGATACGCAGTATTTT. Protein: CASSLGLASTDTQYF. The chain recombines TRBV19 with TRBJ2-3, with a tentative D call TRBD2 (6 bases). Germline V gene sequence: CDR1 LNHDA, CDR2 SQIVND (reference sequence). The CDR3 consists of 15 residues. Trimming left V 5 bases short and J 0 bases short, with 12 bases between.

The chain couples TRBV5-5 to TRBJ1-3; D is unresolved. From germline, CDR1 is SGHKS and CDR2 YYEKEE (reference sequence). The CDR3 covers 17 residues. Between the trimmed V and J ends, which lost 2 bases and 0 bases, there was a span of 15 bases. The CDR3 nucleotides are TGTGCCAGCAGCTTAAAGTTTAGCCCAAACTCTGGAAACACCATATATTTT. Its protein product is CASSLKFSPNSGNTIYF. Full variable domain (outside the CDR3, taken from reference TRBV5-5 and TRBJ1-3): DAGVTQSPTHLIKTRGQQVTLRCSPISGHKSVSWYQQVLGQGPQFIFQYYEKEERGRGNFPDRFSARQFPNYSSELNVNALLLGDSALYLCASSLKFSPNSGNTIYFGEGSWLTVV.

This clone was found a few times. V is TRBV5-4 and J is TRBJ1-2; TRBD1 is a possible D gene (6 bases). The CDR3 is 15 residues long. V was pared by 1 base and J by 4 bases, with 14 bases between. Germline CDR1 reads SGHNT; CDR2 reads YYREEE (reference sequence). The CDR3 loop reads CASSLFGQGTYGYTF. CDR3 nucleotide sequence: TGTGCCAGCAGCTTGTTCGGGCAGGGGACCTATGGCTACACCTTC.

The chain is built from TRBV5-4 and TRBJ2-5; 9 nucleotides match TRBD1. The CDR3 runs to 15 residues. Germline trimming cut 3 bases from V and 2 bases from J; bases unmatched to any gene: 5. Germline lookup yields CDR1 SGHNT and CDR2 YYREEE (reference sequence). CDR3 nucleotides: TGTGCCAGCAGCTCCCGGGACAGGGTTCAAGAGACCCAGTACTTC. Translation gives CASSSRDRVQETQYF.

The DNA for the CDR3 is TGTGCCTGGAGAGAAGAGGCGACCTACGAGCAGTACTTC. Its translation is CAWREEATYEQYF. The chain couples TRBV30 to TRBJ2-7; D is unclear. This CDR3 region has 13 residues. With 3 bases removed from V and 2 bases from J, the gap between germline ends came to 11 bases. The germline CDR1 and CDR2 sequences are GTSNPN and SVGIG (reference sequence).

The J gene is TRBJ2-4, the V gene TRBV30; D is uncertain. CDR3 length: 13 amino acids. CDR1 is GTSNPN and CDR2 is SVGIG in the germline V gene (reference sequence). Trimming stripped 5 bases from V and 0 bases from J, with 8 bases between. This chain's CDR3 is CAWAELAKNIQYF. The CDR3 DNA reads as TGTGCCTGGGCCGAGTTAGCCAAAAACATTCAGTACTTC.

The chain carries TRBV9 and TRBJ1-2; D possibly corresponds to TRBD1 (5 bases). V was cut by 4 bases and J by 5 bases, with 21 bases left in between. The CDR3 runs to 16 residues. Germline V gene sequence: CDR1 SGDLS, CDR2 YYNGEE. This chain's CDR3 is CASSTMDTYSNYGYTF. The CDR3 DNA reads TGTGCCAGCAGCACCATGGACACCTACTCAAATTATGGCTACACCTTC.

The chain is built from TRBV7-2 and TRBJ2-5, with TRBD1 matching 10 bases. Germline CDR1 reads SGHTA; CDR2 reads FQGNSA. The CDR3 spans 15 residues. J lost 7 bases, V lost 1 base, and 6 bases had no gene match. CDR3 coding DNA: TGTGCCAGCAGCTTAGGTGGGACAGGGGCGGGGACCCAGTACTTC. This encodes CASSLGGTGAGTQYF.

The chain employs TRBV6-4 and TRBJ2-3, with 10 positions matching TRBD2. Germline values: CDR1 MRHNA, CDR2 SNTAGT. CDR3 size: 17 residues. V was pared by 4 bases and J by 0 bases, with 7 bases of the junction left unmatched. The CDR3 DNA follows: TGTGCCAGCAGTGCTACCTGGACTAGCGGTAGCACAGATACGCAGTATTTT. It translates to CASSATWTSGSTDTQYF.

For the CDR3, the DNA is TGTGCCAGCTCACCACCAAAATCTTCAGGGGCCACTGAAGCTTTCTTT. As protein: CASSPPKSSGATEAFF. J is TRBJ1-1 and V is TRBV18; D is possibly TRBD1 (6 bases). CDR1 and CDR2 from the germline V gene are KGHSH and LQKENI. Deletions cut 0 bases from V and 4 bases from J, with 15 bases between. This CDR3 is 16 amino acids long.

The CDR3 nucleotides are TGTGCCAGCAGTTTGAAAGGGACAGGAGGCTACACCTTC. Its translation: CASSLKGTGGYTF. The V gene is TRBV27, the J gene TRBJ1-2, with 8 bases lining up with TRBD1. With V trimmed by 3 bases and J by 8 bases, 5 bases remained unmatched. CDR3 length: 13 amino acids. The V gene's germline CDR1 is MNHEY and CDR2 SMNVEV (reference sequence).

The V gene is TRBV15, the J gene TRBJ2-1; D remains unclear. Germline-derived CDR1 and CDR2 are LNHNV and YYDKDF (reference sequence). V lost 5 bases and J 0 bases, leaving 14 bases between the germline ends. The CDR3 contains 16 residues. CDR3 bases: TGTGCCACCAGCTCCCGTACCGGGTACTCCTACAATGAGCAGTTCTTC. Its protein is CATSSRTGYSYNEQFF.

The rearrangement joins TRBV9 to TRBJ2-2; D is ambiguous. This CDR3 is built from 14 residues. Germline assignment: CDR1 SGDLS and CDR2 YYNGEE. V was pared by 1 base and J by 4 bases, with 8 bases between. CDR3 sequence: CASSVSGPTGELFF. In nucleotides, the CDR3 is TGTGCCAGCAGCGTATCAGGCCCCACCGGGGAGCTGTTTTTT.

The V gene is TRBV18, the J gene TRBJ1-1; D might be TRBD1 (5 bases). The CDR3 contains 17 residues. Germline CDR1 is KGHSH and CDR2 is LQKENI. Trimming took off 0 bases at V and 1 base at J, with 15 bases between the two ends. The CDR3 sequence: CASSPPSDWGGNTEAFF. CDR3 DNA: TGTGCCAGCTCACCACCATCCGACTGGGGGGGGAACACTGAAGCTTTCTTT.

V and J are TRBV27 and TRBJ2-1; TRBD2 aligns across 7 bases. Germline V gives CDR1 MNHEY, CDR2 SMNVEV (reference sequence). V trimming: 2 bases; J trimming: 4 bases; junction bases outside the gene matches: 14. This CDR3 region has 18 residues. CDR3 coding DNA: TGTGCCAGCAGTTTACGGAATAGCGGGTATCACCCATACAATGAGCAGTTCTTC. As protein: CASSLRNSGYHPYNEQFF.

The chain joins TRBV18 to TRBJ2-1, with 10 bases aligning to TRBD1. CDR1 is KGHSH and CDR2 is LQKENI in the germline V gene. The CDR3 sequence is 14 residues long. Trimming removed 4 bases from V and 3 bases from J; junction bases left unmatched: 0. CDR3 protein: CASSRTGGYNEQFF. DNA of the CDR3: TGTGCCAGCTCACGGACAGGGGGCTACAATGAGCAGTTCTTC.

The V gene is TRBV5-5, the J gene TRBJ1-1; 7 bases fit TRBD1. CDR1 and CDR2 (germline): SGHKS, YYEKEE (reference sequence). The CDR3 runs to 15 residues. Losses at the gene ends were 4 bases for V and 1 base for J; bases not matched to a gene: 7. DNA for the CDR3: TGTGCCAGCAGCCGACAGGGACAGACGAACACTGAAGCTTTCTTT. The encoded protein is CASSRQGQTNTEAFF.

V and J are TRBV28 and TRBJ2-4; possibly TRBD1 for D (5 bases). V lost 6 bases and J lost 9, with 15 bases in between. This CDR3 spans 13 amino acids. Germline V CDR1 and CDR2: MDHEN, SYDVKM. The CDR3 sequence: CASSPLGRGIQYF. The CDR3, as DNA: TGTGCCAGCAGCCCCCTTGGTAGGGGCATTCAGTACTTC.